This T cell receptor (beta chain) was captured by sequencing in a study of blood T cell repertoires in COVID-19. Study at large: Whether acute or convalescent, the COVID-19 samples came from the United States, Italy and Spain.

Authors' processing steps: Estimates of nucleated cell counts were drawn from the amplification of reference gene primers. Only in-frame clones appear in the TCRdb table, and some are missing; sequencing was by immunoSEQ multiplex PCR. D and trimming were read from the DNA, whereas the V and J calls and clone size are those reported in that table. The sample holds 120,000 or so clones; approximately 86% are singletons and the top ten take about 1%. After removal of 6 bases from V and 3 bases from J, the junction contained 13 bases not matched to a gene. Germline V lookup: CDR1 MNHEY, CDR2 SMNVEV (reference sequence). This CDR3 is built from 18 residues.

V gene TRBV27 combines with J gene TRBJ2-7, with TRBD2 matching 14 bases. This TCR was sampled from a woman aged 45-65 years with active or convalescent COVID-19. Sequences were obtained from peripheral blood. CDR3 protein: CASSRAPGLAGVIYEQYF. The CDR3 DNA is TGTGCCAGCAGCCGCGCGCCGGGACTAGCGGGAGTAATCTACGAGCAGTACTTC.